What follows describes a single T cell receptor (beta chain). As yet, its antigen is unknown. The CDR3 spans 15 residues. Germline-derived CDR1 and CDR2 are MNHEY and SVGEGT. The V end lost 3 bases, the J end lost 5 bases, and 16 bases lay between the germline ends. TCRdb redid the calling of the reads with MiXCR, one entry per CDR3 protein. The table includes about 57,000 distinct CDR3 sequences, roughly 21% detected once. The data stem from a study of T cell repertoires in cytomegalovirus infection. Study information: Recently identified HLA-C-restricted and well-studied HLA-B-restricted CMV epitopes were used. From public TCR beta signatures came an indication of both CMV infection and matching HLA type.

General observations from the study: Totalled public TCR beta family frequency picked out people who carried CMV plus the relevant HLA.

The chain employs TRBV6-2 or TRBV6-3 and TRBJ1-1; no reliable D call. The receptor was derived from a human donor in good health (CMV status not recorded). Some clones in this sample may be carry-over from other donors' samples. The sequenced sample was CD8+ T cells from cultured PBMCs, obtained from culture after CMV antigen stimulation. CDR3 sequence reads: CASSYDGERKTEAFF. In DNA, the CDR3 is TGTGCCAGCAGTTATGATGGGGAACGGAAAACTGAAGCTTTCTTT.